Below, 23 T cell receptor beta chains from the same sample are listed, as sequenced in a study of blood T cell repertoires in COVID-19. The data were produced by immunoSEQ multiplex PCR, yet TCRdb's version contains in-frame clones alone and is incomplete. The sample gives 280,000 or so clones, around 88% of which show up once; 6.9% is in the top ten. Sequencing input: peripheral blood. All receptors derive from a woman in her 30s who had recovered from COVID-19.

This clone was picked up one time. The V and J genes are TRBV7-2 and TRBJ1-2; 10 bases agree with TRBD1. The CDR3 sequence is 15 residues long. Losses at the gene ends were 1 base for V and 4 bases for J; bases not matched to a gene: 3. The V gene's germline CDR1 is SGHTA and CDR2 FQGNSA. CDR3 sequence: CASSLVDRGSYGYTF. The CDR3 DNA sequence: TGTGCCAGCAGCTTAGTGGACAGGGGGAGCTATGGCTACACCTTC.

This chain joins TRBV6-4 and TRBJ1-2; D call uncertain. This CDR3 comprises 14 residues. V was pared by 5 bases and J by 8 bases, with 18 bases between. CDR1 MRHNA and CDR2 SNTAGT come from the germline V gene. The DNA of the CDR3 is TGTGCCAGCAGTTCATACGGAGGGAATACGGGCTACACCTTC. Protein product: CASSSYGGNTGYTF.

This clone was counted a single time. V and J are TRBV29-1 and TRBJ1-2, with TRBD1 matching 7 bases. The germline CDR1 and CDR2 sequences are SQVTM and ANQGSEA. The CDR3 is 14 residues long. J lost 5 bases, V lost 6 bases, and 12 bases had no gene match. The CDR3 DNA follows: TGCAGCGTCACGGCCGGGACAGACAAATATGGCTACACCTTC. Translating gives CSVTAGTDKYGYTF.

The chain recombines TRBV2 with TRBJ1-1; tentatively, D is TRBD1 (5 bases). Germline CDR1 is SNHLY and CDR2 is FYNNEI. V shed 6 bases and J shed 4 bases, with 12 bases lying between them. The CDR3 length is 13 residues. This CDR3 reads CASSSSGGTEAFF. CDR3 in DNA: TGTGCCAGCAGCTCTTCCGGGGGCACTGAAGCTTTCTTT.

The V call is TRBV9, the J call TRBJ1-2, with D uncertain. Trimming left V 3 bases short and J 8 bases short, with 17 bases between. The length of the CDR3 is 14 residues. The germline CDR1 and CDR2 sequences are SGDLS and YYNGEE. This chain's CDR3 is CASSAGSRLRGYTF. Written as DNA, the CDR3 is TGTGCCAGCAGCGCAGGAAGCCGGTTAAGGGGCTACACCTTC.

The rearrangement uses TRBV3-1 (or the pseudogene TRBV3-2) and TRBJ2-2; 7 nucleotides match TRBD2. The J segment lost 5 bases and the V segment lost 3 bases, leaving 3 bases of the junction unmatched. Looked up from germline, CDR1 is LGHDT and CDR2 is YNNKEL (reference sequence). CDR3 length: 14 residues. CDR3 sequence: CASSQSGGTGELFF. DNA of the CDR3: TGTGCCAGCAGCCAGTCCGGGGGGACCGGGGAGCTGTTTTTT.

J is TRBJ2-2 and V is TRBV6-1; possibly TRBD2 for D (6 bases). The CDR3 loop spans 12 amino acids. Germline V lookup: CDR1 MNHNS, CDR2 SASEGT. Trimming stripped 1 base from V and 13 bases from J, with 10 bases between. The CDR3 DNA reads TGTGCCAGCAGTGAAGACCGGAGGGGGCTGTTTTTT. Residues: CASSEDRRGLFF.

This chain links TRBV7-2 with TRBJ2-3; D call uncertain. The ends were cut back, 1 base at V and 4 bases at J, with 6 bases in the middle. The V gene's germline CDR1 is SGHTA and CDR2 FQGNSA. The CDR3 is 13 residues long. CDR3 DNA: TGTGCCAGCAGCTTAGGGCTAGCAGATACGCAGTATTTT. Translation gives CASSLGLADTQYF.

The V gene is TRBV7-6, the J gene TRBJ2-5; maybe TRBD2 (6 bases). The CDR3 consists of 14 residues. The germline V gene has CDR1 SGHVS and CDR2 FNYEAQ. With 5 bases removed from V and 1 base from J, the gap between germline ends came to 11 bases. DNA of the CDR3: TGTGCCAGCAGCCTCCGGGAGACCCAAGAGACCCAGTACTTC. Translated, it gives CASSLRETQETQYF.

The chain recombines TRBV7-2 with TRBJ2-7, with D uncertain. This CDR3 spans 15 amino acids. Trimming cost V 0 bases and J 1 base, with 10 bases left between them. From germline, CDR1 is SGHTA and CDR2 FQGNSA. CDR3 DNA sequence: TGTGCCAGCAGCTTAGCCTATACGGGTTCCTACGAGCAGTACTTC. This codes for CASSLAYTGSYEQYF.

The gene calls are TRBV5-6 and TRBJ1-2; no clear D. V shed 1 base and J shed 3 bases, with 7 bases lying between them. There are 13 residues in the CDR3. Germline V gene lookup returns CDR1 SGHDT and CDR2 YYEEEE. CDR3 nucleotides: TGTGCCAGCAGCTTGAACAGCTACTATGGCTACACCTTC. Its translation is CASSLNSYYGYTF.

This chain joins TRBV5-1 and TRBJ2-4; 9 nucleotides agree with TRBD1. The CDR3 extends over 15 amino acids. With V trimmed by 1 base and J by 8 bases, 7 bases remained unmatched. CDR1 is SGHRS, CDR2 YFSETQ, per germline. The CDR3 sequence is CASSLLGDRADIQYF. For the CDR3, the DNA is TGCGCCAGCAGCTTGCTAGGGGACAGGGCTGACATTCAGTACTTC.

The chain couples TRBV28 to TRBJ2-3; TRBD1 matches at 7 bases. CDR1 and CDR2 from the germline V gene are MDHEN and SYDVKM. V trimming: 6 bases; J trimming: 1 base; junction bases outside the gene matches: 10. The CDR3 is 16 residues long. CDR3 loop: CASSLLGTDRTDTQYF. The CDR3 DNA reads as TGTGCCAGCAGCCTCCTAGGGACAGATCGCACAGATACGCAGTATTTT.

V and J are TRBV11-2 and TRBJ2-7; a possible D gene is TRBD1 (5 bases). Germline V CDR1 and CDR2: SGHAT, FQNNGV. Deletions cut 3 bases from V and 4 bases from J, with 16 bases between. The CDR3 runs to 15 residues. CDR3: CASSFSTGDLYEQYF. Here the CDR3 DNA reads TGTGCCAGCAGCTTTTCTACAGGAGACTTATACGAGCAGTACTTC.

The J gene is TRBJ1-5, the V gene TRBV19; weak D call: TRBD1 (5 bases). Trimming took 9 bases from V and 8 from J, leaving 14 bases between them. Germline loops: CDR1 LNHDA, CDR2 SQIVND (reference sequence). The CDR3 covers 12 residues. The CDR3 loop is CASHRPTEPQHF. In nucleotides, the CDR3 is TGTGCCAGCCACAGGCCTACGGAGCCCCAGCATTTT.

The V and J genes are TRBV27 and TRBJ2-3; 10 bases line up with TRBD2. The CDR3 extends over 17 amino acids. J gave up 2 bases and V 4 bases, and 9 bases lay outside the gene matches. CDR1 and CDR2 from the germline V gene are MNHEY and SMNVEV (reference sequence). The chain's CDR3 is CASSSQRGGFPTDTQYF. The CDR3 nucleotides are TGTGCCAGCAGTTCTCAGCGGGGGGGTTTTCCCACAGATACGCAGTATTTT.

The chain combines TRBV9 with TRBJ1-2; D ambiguous. Trimming pared 0 bases from V and 0 bases from J, leaving 9 bases between. Germline loops: CDR1 SGDLS, CDR2 YYNGEE. The CDR3 consists of 15 residues. The CDR3 here is CASSVDLGSNYGYTF. As DNA, the CDR3 is TGTGCCAGCAGCGTAGATCTCGGTTCTAACTATGGCTACACCTTC.

CDR3 loop: CASSQDRVSYEQYF. CDR3 bases: TGTGCCAGCAGCCAGGACAGGGTCTCCTACGAGCAGTACTTC. V and J are TRBV5-4 and TRBJ2-7; 8 bases match TRBD1. This CDR3 has 14 residues. V dropped 4 bases and J dropped 0; count of bases not matched to a gene: 3. Germline loops: CDR1 SGHNT, CDR2 YYREEE (reference sequence). Full variable domain (rest looked up from reference TRBV5-4 and TRBJ2-7): ETGVTQSPTHLIKTRGQQVTLRCSSQSGHNTVSWYQQALGQGPQFIFQYYREEENGRGNFPPRFSGLQFPNYSSELNVNALELDDSALYLCASSQDRVSYEQYFGPGTRLTVT.

This clone has just a few counts. The rearrangement links TRBV27 to TRBJ2-2, with 9 bases that match TRBD1. Germline assignment: CDR1 MNHEY and CDR2 SMNVEV (reference sequence). The CDR3 length is 15 residues. Trimming took 6 bases from V and 8 from J; bases not matched to a gene: 10. This chain's CDR3 is CASRTSGTGSGELFF. CDR3 coding DNA: TGTGCCAGCAGGACCTCCGGGACAGGGTCAGGGGAGCTGTTTTTT.

This chain connects TRBV24-1 to TRBJ2-5; TRBD1 is a possible D gene (6 bases). V was cut by 3 bases and J by 9 bases, with 19 bases left in between. In germline, CDR1 is KGHDR, CDR2 SFDVKD. This CDR3 has 15 amino acids. Here the CDR3 reads CATSDPRGSGEAQYF. As DNA, the CDR3 is TGTGCCACCAGTGATCCCAGGGGAAGTGGAGAAGCCCAGTACTTC.

V is TRBV6-5 and J is TRBJ1-3, with D perhaps matching TRBD1 (6 bases). The CDR3 extends over 15 amino acids. The V end lost 6 bases, the J end lost 2 bases, and 14 bases lay between the germline ends. The germline CDR1 and CDR2 sequences are MNHEY and SVGAGI. The CDR3 DNA sequence: TGTGCCAGCAGCCAGGGGACCCTACCTGGAAACACCATATATTTT. Its translation is CASSQGTLPGNTIYF.

J is TRBJ2-3 and V is TRBV28; D may be TRBD2 (6 bases). V was pared by 3 bases and J by 5 bases, with 15 bases between. Looked up from germline, CDR1 is MDHEN and CDR2 is SYDVKM. This CDR3 contains 15 residues. CDR3 coding DNA: TGTGCCAGCAGTTTTAATGGGGGAGGTCGAGATACGCAGTATTTT. This gives the protein CASSFNGGGRDTQYF.

The V and J genes are TRBV5-4 and TRBJ2-2; 7 nucleotides line up with TRBD1. J lost 7 bases, V lost 4 bases, and 10 bases had no gene match. The germline V gene has CDR1 SGHNT and CDR2 YYREEE (reference sequence). CDR3 size: 15 residues. CDR3 sequence: CASSPKDRSFGELFF. The CDR3 DNA is TGTGCCAGCAGCCCGAAGGACAGGTCCTTCGGGGAGCTGTTTTTT.